Detailed here is one T cell receptor beta chain. This entry belongs to a study of blood T cell repertoires in COVID-19. Study information: Acute and convalescent COVID-19 samples came from the United States, Italy and Spain.

Clinical histories supplied by participants themselves formed the basis of cohort assignment. CDR1 and CDR2 (germline): SGHRS, YFSETQ. V lost 2 bases and J lost 1; bases outside the gene matches: 6. The CDR3 contains 16 residues. In the original processing: Estimates of nucleated cell counts were drawn from the amplification of reference gene primers. Clones were read by immunoSEQ multiplex PCR, and TCRdb kept only the in-frame ones, dropping some. The D gene and trimming were derived from the DNA, and the V and J assignments and clone size from that table. This sample has around 330,000 clones, with 89% found just once.

Material for sequencing was PBMCs or T cells enriched from blood (not recorded which). The chain links TRBV5-1 to TRBJ2-7; 10 nucleotides agree with TRBD2. The sequence came from a man in his sixties who had recovered from COVID-19. The DNA for the CDR3 is TGCGCCAGCAGCTTTGGTTTAGCGGGAGGTTCCTACGAGCAGTACTTC. It specifies CASSFGLAGGSYEQYF.